Listed below are T cell receptor beta chains from one sample, sequenced in a study of shared T cell receptors in the human thymus. Clones were read by immunoSEQ multiplex PCR, and TCRdb kept only the in-frame ones, dropping some. Among roughly 710,000 clones listed, 70% to 90% were seen once. Another study also made use of these data, one on human thymus T cells.

The source material was thymocytes. The source of these receptors is a girl in the first two years of life with a congenital heart defect. CDR3s include the opening cysteine and the closing phenylalanine or tryptophan. D genes are given only for firm matches. Clone size is shown for a subset of rows, as once, few, many or a class of expanded clone.

j_call	d_call	clone_size	v_call	cdr3_aa	cdr3_nt
TRBJ1-1	NA	NA	TRBV19	CAARGGGTEAFF	TGTGCCGCCAGGGGCGGGGGGACTGAAGCTTTCTTT
TRBJ1-2	NA	NA	TRBV11-2	CASSLDLRRGLDYGYTF	TGTGCCAGCAGCTTAGATCTTCGTAGGGGGTTGGACTATGGCTACACCTTC
TRBJ2-1	NA	NA	TRBV12-5	CASGLAEQSSYNEQFF	TGTGCTAGTGGTTTAGCGGAGCAGAGCTCCTACAATGAGCAGTTCTTC
TRBJ2-7	TRBD1	NA	TRBV25-1	CASSAQGPGQGLEQYF	TGTGCCAGCAGTGCACAAGGCCCGGGACAGGGGCTGGAGCAGTACTTC
TRBJ1-4	TRBD1	NA	TRBV4-3	CASSQVRDRRTNEKLFF	TGCGCCAGCAGCCAAGTGAGGGACAGGCGAACTAATGAAAAACTGTTTTTT
TRBJ1-4	NA	NA	TRBV5-5	CASSLVLPATNEKLFF	TGTGCCAGCAGCTTGGTACTTCCCGCAACTAATGAAAAACTGTTTTTT
TRBJ1-2	NA	NA	TRBV4-2	CASSQDFGQSHYGYTF	TGTGCCAGCAGCCAAGATTTCGGACAGAGTCACTATGGCTACACCTTC
TRBJ1-4	TRBD1	once	TRBV25-1	CASSGTGGNNEKLFF	TGTGCCAGCAGCGGGACAGGGGGCAATAATGAAAAACTGTTTTTT
TRBJ2-2	NA	NA	TRBV4-1	CASSPHTCPENTGELFF	TGCGCCAGCAGCCCGCACACCTGTCCTGAGAACACCGGGGAGCTGTTTTTT
TRBJ1-2	NA	NA	TRBV27	CASGPGWRARNGYTF	TGTGCCAGCGGTCCGGGCTGGAGGGCAAGAAATGGCTACACCTTC
TRBJ1-1	NA	NA	TRBV18	CASSQNAMVTEAFF	TGTGCCAGCTCACAGAACGCGATGGTAACTGAAGCTTTCTTT
TRBJ2-7	NA	few	TRBV7-2	CASSLGGQVRTQYF	TGTGCCAGCAGCTTAGGTGGGCAGGTTAGAACGCAGTACTTC
TRBJ2-5	NA	NA	TRBV2	CASSGWSHRRETQYF	TGTGCCAGCAGTGGGTGGAGTCACCGGCGAGAGACCCAGTACTTC
TRBJ1-2	NA	NA	TRBV7-2	CASSLSAGGGAINNGYTF	TGTGCCAGCAGCTTATCGGCCGGGGGGGGCGCGATCAATAATGGCTACACCTTC
TRBJ2-7	NA	NA	TRBV10-3	CAIETGPGYEQYF	TGTGCCATTGAAACAGGGCCAGGGTACGAGCAGTACTTC
TRBJ1-2	NA	few	TRBV25-1	CASHNPYGYTF	TGTGCCAGCCACAACCCCTATGGCTACACCTTC
TRBJ2-6	TRBD1	few	TRBV15	CATSRVNHGTGTSGANVLTF	TGTGCCACCAGCAGAGTTAATCACGGGACAGGGACCTCTGGGGCCAACGTCCTGACTTTC
TRBJ1-2	TRBD1	NA	TRBV19	CASSIVGQGSYGYTF	TGTGCCAGTAGTATAGTGGGACAGGGATCCTATGGCTACACCTTC
TRBJ2-7	NA	few	TRBV28	CASSPTLSPDRIYEQYF	TGTGCCAGCAGTCCGACCTTATCCCCCGACAGGATCTACGAGCAGTACTTC
TRBJ1-1	NA	NA	TRBV10-3	CAIRPGLYTEAFF	TGTGCCATCAGGCCGGGACTCTACACTGAAGCTTTCTTT
TRBJ1-5	NA	NA	TRBV12-2	CASRFVSAGPGRNQPQHF	TGTGCAAGTCGCTTTGTTTCGGCAGGGCCGGGTCGCAATCAGCCCCAGCATTTT
TRBJ2-7	NA	once	TRBV4-1	CASSQELTRSSYEQYF	TGCGCCAGCAGCCAAGAGCTAACCCGGTCCTCCTACGAGCAGTACTTC
TRBJ2-5	NA	few	TRBV6-1	CASSSRGTPAQYF	TGTGCCAGCAGTTCGAGGGGGACCCCGGCCCAGTACTTC
TRBJ1-5	NA	NA	TRBV19	CASSRAGSLVNSNQPQHF	TGTGCCAGTAGTAGAGCCGGGTCTTTAGTTAATAGCAATCAGCCCCAGCATTTT
TRBJ2-3	NA	NA	TRBV4-1	CASSPRDSATDTQYF	TGCGCCAGCAGCCCTCGGGACTCAGCCACAGATACGCAGTATTTT
TRBJ2-5	NA	NA	TRBV25-1	CASSDRYLGDLQETQYF	TGTGCCAGCAGTGACCGCTACTTGGGGGACTTACAAGAGACCCAGTACTTC
TRBJ1-4	NA	NA	TRBV9	CASSSKIAHNTSPGANEKLFF	TGTGCCAGCAGCTCAAAGATCGCCCATAATACTAGCCCCGGTGCTAATGAAAAACTGTTTTTT
TRBJ1-2	TRBD1	NA	TRBV5-1	CASSFNRGVLRTYGYTF	TGCGCCAGCAGCTTCAACAGGGGCGTCTTAAGAACCTATGGCTACACCTTC
TRBJ2-7	NA	NA	TRBV5-4	CASSLIGRPRNYEQYF	TGTGCCAGCAGCTTAATCGGGAGACCTCGAAACTACGAGCAGTACTTC
TRBJ1-2	TRBD1	NA	TRBV28	CASSLDRVIYGYTF	TGTGCCAGCAGTCTGGACAGGGTGATCTATGGCTACACCTTC
TRBJ1-1	TRBD1	NA	TRBV27	CASSLSSRWTGPPYTEAFF	TGTGCCAGCAGTTTATCTTCGCGATGGACAGGGCCACCGTACACTGAAGCTTTCTTT
TRBJ1-1	NA	few	TRBV7-8	CASTMLGQSTEAFF	TGTGCCAGCACCATGTTGGGGCAGAGCACTGAAGCTTTCTTT
TRBJ2-3	NA	NA	TRBV7-2	CASSPGWASIDTQYF	TGTGCCAGCAGCCCTGGTTGGGCTAGCATAGATACGCAGTATTTT
TRBJ2-3	TRBD1	NA	TRBV28	CASSSLDREADTQYF	TGTGCCAGCAGTTCTTTGGACAGGGAGGCAGATACGCAGTATTTT
TRBJ1-1	TRBD1	once	TRBV14	CASSQEGGPQGDSSRTNTEAFF	TGTGCCAGCAGCCAAGAAGGTGGCCCCCAAGGGGACAGCAGTAGAACGAACACTGAAGCTTTCTTT
TRBJ2-3	TRBD1	NA	TRBV27	CASSPTRTGGETDTQYF	TGTGCCAGCAGTCCGACTAGAACAGGGGGCGAAACAGATACGCAGTATTTT
TRBJ1-2	TRBD1	NA	TRBV2	CASSEPPDRAYGYTF	TGTGCCAGCAGTGAGCCCCCGGACAGGGCCTATGGCTACACCTTC
TRBJ1-2	NA	NA	TRBV10-2	CASSEFTYGYTF	TGCGCCAGCAGTGAGTTCACATATGGCTACACCTTC
TRBJ1-5	NA	NA	TRBV9	CAAGGGVGNQPQHF	TGTGCCGCAGGAGGAGGCGTAGGAAATCAGCCCCAGCATTTT
TRBJ2-3	NA	NA	TRBV27	CASQKVGGTDTQYF	TGTGCCAGCCAAAAAGTAGGGGGCACAGATACGCAGTATTTT
TRBJ2-3	TRBD2	NA	TRBV6-6	CASRHYSGGTDTQYF	TGTGCCAGCAGACACTATAGCGGGGGCACAGATACGCAGTATTTT
TRBJ2-2	NA	NA	TRBV5-1	CASSLAARNTGELFF	TGCGCCAGCAGCTTGGCCGCGCGAAACACCGGGGAGCTGTTTTTT
TRBJ1-2	TRBD1	NA	TRBV12-5	CASGFETGIVNGYTF	TGTGCTAGTGGTTTTGAGACAGGGATCGTGAATGGCTACACCTTC
TRBJ2-1	NA	NA	TRBV5-6	CASSVRITKLSYNEQFF	TGTGCCAGCAGCGTCCGAATAACCAAACTTTCCTACAATGAGCAGTTCTTC
TRBJ1-5	NA	few	TRBV4-3	CASSQAWAHGPQHF	TGCGCCAGCAGCCAAGCGTGGGCACACGGGCCCCAGCATTTT
TRBJ1-4	TRBD1	NA	TRBV4-1	CASSHAGTVHNEKLFF	TGCGCCAGCAGCCACGCAGGGACAGTACACAATGAAAAACTGTTTTTT
TRBJ1-1	NA	few	TRBV14	CASSNPAGTMNTEAFF	TGTGCCAGCAGCAACCCGGCCGGGACAATGAACACTGAAGCTTTCTTT
TRBJ2-7	TRBD1	NA	TRBV28	CASSPPGTGWEQYF	TGTGCCAGCAGTCCACCCGGGACAGGGTGGGAGCAGTACTTC
TRBJ2-2	NA	NA	TRBV29-1	CSARTPNTGELFF	TGCAGCGCCCGGACACCGAACACCGGGGAGCTGTTTTTT
TRBJ1-2	TRBD1	few	TRBV18	CASSPRGTGGYGYTF	TGTGCCAGCTCACCACGGGGGACAGGAGGCTATGGCTACACCTTC
TRBJ1-5	NA	NA	TRBV19	CASSVGVISNQPQHF	TGTGCCAGTAGCGTAGGGGTAATTAGCAATCAGCCCCAGCATTTT